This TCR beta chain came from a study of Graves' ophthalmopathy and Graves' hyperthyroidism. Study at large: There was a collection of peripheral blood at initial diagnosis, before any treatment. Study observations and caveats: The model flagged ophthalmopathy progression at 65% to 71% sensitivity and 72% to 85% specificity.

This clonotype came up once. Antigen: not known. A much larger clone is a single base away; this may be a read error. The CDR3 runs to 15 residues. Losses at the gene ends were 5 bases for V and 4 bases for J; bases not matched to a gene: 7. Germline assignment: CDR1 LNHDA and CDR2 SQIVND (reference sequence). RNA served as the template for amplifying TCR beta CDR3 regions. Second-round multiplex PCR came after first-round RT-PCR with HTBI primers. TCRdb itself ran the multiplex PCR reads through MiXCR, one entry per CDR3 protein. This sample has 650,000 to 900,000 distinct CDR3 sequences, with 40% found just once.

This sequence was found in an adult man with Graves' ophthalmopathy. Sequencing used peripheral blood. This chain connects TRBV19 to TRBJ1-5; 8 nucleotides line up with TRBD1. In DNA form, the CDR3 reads TGTGCCAGTAGTCCCGAGGACAGGGCAAATCAGCCCCAGCATTTT. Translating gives CASSPEDRANQPQHF.